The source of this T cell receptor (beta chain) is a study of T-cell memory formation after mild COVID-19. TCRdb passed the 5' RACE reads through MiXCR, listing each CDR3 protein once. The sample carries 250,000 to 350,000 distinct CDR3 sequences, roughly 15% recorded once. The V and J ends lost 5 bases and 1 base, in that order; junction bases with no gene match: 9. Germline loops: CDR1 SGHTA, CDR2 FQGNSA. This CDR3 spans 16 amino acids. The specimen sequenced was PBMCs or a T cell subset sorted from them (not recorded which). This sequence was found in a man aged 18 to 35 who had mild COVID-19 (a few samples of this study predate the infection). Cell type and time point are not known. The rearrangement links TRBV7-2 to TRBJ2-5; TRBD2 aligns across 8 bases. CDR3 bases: TGTGCCAGCAGCACCCCTCCGGGGGGGATCCAAGAGACCCAGTACTTC. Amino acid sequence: CASSTPPGGIQETQYF.